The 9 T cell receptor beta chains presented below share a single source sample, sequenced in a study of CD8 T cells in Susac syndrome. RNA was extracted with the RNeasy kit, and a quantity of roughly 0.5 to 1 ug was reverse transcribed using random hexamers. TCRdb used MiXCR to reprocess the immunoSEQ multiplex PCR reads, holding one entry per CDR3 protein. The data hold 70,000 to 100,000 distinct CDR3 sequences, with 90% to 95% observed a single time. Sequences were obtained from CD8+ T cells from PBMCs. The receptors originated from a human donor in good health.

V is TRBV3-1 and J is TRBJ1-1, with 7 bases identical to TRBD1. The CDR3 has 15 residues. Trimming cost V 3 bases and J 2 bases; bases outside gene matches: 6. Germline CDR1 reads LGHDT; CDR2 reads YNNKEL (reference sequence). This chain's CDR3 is CASSQTGQSNTEAFF. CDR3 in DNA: TGTGCCAGCAGCCAGACGGGACAGAGCAACACTGAAGCTTTCTTT.

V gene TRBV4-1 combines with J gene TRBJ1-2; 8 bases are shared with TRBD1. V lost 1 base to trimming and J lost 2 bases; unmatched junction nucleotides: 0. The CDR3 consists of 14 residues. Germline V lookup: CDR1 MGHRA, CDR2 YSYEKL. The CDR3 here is CASSQGDRNYGYTF. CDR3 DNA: TGCGCCAGCAGCCAAGGGGACAGGAACTATGGCTACACCTTC.

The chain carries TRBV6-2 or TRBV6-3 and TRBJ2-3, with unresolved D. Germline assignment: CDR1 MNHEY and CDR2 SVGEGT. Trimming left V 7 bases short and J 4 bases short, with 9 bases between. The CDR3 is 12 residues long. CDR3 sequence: CASKTFPDTQYF. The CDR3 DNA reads TGTGCCAGCAAAACGTTTCCAGATACGCAGTATTTT.

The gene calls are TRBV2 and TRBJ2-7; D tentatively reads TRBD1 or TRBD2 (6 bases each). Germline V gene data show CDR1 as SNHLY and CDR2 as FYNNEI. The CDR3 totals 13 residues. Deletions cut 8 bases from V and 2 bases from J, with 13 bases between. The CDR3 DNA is TGTGCCAGCTTGGAGGGGGACACCTACGAGCAGTACTTC. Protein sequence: CASLEGDTYEQYF. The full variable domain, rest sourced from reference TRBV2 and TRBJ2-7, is EPEVTQTPSHQVTQMGQEVILRCVPISNHLYFYWYRQILGQKVEFLVSFYNNEISEKSEIFDDQFSVERPDGSNFTLKIRSTKLEDSAMYFCASLEGDTYEQYFGPGTRLTVT.

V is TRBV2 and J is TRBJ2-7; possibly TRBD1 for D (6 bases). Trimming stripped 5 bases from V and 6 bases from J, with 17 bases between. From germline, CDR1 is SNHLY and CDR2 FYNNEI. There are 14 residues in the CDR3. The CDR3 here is CASSTGTIFFEQYF. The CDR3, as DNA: TGTGCCAGCAGTACCGGGACAATCTTCTTCGAGCAGTACTTC.

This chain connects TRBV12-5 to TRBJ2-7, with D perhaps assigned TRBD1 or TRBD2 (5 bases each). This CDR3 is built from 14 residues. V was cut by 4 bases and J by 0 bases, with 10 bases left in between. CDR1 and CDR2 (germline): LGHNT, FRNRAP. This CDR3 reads CASGSPGRSYEQYF. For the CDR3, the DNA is TGTGCTAGTGGTTCTCCGGGGCGCTCCTACGAGCAGTACTTC.

This chain's CDR3 is CASSLDREGVPLAKNIQYF. The CDR3 DNA sequence: TGTGCCAGCAGCTTAGATCGGGAGGGAGTACCTCTAGCCAAAAACATTCAGTACTTC. The chain uses TRBV11-2 and TRBJ2-4, with 8 bases identical to TRBD2. The J segment lost 0 bases and the V segment lost 0 bases, leaving 10 bases of the junction unmatched. CDR1 SGHAT and CDR2 FQNNGV come from the germline V gene. The CDR3 totals 19 residues.

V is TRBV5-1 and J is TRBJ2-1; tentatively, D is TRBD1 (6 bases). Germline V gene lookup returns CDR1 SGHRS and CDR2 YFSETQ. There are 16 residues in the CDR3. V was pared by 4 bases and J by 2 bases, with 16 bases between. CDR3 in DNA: TGCGCCAGCAGCCTTCCAGGGGCCTTCACCTACAATGAGCAGTTCTTC. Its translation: CASSLPGAFTYNEQFF.

This CDR3 is CASRKLAGITDTQYF. In DNA, the CDR3 is TGTGCCAGCAGAAAACTAGCGGGGATCACAGATACGCAGTATTTT. The rearrangement uses TRBV6-6 and TRBJ2-3; 10 bases are a match to TRBD2. This CDR3 has 15 amino acids. Germline V CDR1 and CDR2: MNHNY, SVGAGI (reference sequence). After removal of 6 bases from V and 2 bases from J, the junction contained 5 bases not matched to a gene.